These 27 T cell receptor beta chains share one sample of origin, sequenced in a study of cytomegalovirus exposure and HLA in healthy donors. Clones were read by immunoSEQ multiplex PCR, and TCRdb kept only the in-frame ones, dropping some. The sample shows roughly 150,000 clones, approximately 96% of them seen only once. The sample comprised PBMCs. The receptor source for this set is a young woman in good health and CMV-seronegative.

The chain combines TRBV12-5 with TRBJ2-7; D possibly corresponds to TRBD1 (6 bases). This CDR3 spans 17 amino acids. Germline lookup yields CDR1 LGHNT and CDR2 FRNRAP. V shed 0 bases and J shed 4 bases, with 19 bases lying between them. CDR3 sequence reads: CASGLVPPIRGVYEQYF. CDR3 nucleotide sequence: TGTGCTAGTGGTTTGGTACCCCCTATCAGGGGCGTTTACGAGCAGTACTTC.

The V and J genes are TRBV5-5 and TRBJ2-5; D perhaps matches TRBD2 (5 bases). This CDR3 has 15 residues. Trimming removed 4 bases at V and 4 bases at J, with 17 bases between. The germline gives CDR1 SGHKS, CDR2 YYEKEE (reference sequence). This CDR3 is CASSPVRGFGETQYF. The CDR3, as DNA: TGTGCCAGCAGCCCGGTTCGGGGATTTGGAGAGACCCAGTACTTC.

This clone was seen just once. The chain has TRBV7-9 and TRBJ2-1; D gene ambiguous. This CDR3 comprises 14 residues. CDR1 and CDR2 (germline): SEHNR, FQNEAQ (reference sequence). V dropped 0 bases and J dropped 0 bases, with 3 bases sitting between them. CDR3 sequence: CASSLASSYNEQFF. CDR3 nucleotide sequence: TGTGCCAGCAGCTTAGCGAGCTCCTACAATGAGCAGTTCTTC.

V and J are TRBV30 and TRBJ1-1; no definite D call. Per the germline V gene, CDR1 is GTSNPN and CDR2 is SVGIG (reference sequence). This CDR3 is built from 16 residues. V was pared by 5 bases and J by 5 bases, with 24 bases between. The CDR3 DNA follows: TGTGCCTGGTGTCCTTGGCTGGCCGAGGTCGGGACTGAAGCTTTCTTT. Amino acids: CAWCPWLAEVGTEAFF.

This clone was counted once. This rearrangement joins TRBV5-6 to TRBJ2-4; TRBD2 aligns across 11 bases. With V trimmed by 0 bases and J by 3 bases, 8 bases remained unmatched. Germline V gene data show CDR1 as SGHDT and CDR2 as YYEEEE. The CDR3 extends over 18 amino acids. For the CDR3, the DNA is TGTGCCAGCAGCTTGGGTAACCTAGCGGGGGGATTCAAAAACATTCAGTACTTC. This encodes CASSLGNLAGGFKNIQYF.

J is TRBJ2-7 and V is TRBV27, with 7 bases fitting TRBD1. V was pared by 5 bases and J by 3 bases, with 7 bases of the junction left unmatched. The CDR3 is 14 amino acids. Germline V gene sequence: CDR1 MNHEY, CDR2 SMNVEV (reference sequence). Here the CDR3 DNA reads TGTGCCAGCAGTCAACAGGGGTTTAGCTACGAGCAGTACTTC. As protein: CASSQQGFSYEQYF.

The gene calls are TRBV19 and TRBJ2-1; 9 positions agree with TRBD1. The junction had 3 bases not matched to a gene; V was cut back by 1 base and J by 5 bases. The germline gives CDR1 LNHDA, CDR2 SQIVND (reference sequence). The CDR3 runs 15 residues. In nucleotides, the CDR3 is TGTGCCAGTAGTATAGGTGGGACAGGGAACAATGAGCAGTTCTTC. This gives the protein CASSIGGTGNNEQFF.

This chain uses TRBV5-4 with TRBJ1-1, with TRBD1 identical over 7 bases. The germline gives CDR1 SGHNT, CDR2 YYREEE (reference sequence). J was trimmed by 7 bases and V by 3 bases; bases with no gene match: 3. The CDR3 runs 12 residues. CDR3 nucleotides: TGTGCCAGCAGCTGGGACAGCCATGAAGCTTTCTTT. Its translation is CASSWDSHEAFF.

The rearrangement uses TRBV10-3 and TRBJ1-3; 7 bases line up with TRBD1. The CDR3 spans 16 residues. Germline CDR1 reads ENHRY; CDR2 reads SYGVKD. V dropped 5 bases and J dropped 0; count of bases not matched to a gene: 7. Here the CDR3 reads CAISQDRSSSGNTIYF. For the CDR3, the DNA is TGTGCCATCAGTCAGGACAGGTCGAGCTCTGGAAACACCATATATTTT.

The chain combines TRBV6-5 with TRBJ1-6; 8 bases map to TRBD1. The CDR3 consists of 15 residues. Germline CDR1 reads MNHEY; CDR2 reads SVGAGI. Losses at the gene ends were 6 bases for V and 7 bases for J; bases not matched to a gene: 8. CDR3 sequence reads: CASSRQGNANSPLHF. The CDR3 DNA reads TGTGCCAGCAGCCGACAGGGGAACGCCAATTCACCCCTCCACTTT.

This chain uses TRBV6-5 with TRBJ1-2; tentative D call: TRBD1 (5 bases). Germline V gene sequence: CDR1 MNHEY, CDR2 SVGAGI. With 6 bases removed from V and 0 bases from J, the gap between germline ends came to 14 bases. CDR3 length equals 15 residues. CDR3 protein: CASRPGRAPNYGYTF. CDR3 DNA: TGTGCCAGCAGGCCAGGGAGGGCACCTAACTATGGCTACACCTTC.

The CDR3 DNA is TGCGCCAGCAGCTTGGGACAGGGCAATTACGAGCAGTACTTC. It is translated as CASSLGQGNYEQYF. The chain uses TRBV5-1 and TRBJ2-7; 7 bases match TRBD1. V trimming: 0 bases; J trimming: 4 bases; junction bases outside the gene matches: 4. The V gene's germline CDR1 is SGHRS and CDR2 YFSETQ. CDR3 length: 14 amino acids.

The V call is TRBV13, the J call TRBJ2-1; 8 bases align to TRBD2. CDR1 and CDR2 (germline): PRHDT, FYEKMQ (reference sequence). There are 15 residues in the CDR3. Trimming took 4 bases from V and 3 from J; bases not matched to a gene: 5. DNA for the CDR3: TGTGCCAGCAGCTCCCGGGGGGGCGTCTACAATGAGCAGTTCTTC. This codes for CASSSRGGVYNEQFF.

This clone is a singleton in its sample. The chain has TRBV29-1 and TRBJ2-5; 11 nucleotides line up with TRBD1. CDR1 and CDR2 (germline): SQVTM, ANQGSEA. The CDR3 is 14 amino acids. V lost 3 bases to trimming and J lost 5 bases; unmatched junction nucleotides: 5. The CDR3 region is CSVEDRGREETQYF. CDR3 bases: TGCAGCGTTGAGGACAGGGGGCGAGAGGAGACCCAGTACTTC.

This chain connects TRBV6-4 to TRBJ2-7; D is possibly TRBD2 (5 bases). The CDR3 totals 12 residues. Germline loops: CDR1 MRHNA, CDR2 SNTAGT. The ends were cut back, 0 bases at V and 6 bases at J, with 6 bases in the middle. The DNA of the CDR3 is TGTGCCAGCAGTGACTCGAGCGGCGAGCAGTACTTC. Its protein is CASSDSSGEQYF.

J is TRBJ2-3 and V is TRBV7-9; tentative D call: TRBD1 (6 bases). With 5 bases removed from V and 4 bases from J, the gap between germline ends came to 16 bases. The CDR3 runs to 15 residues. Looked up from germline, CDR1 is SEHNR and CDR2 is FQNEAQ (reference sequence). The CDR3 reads CASSPTGNKADTQYF. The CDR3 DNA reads TGTGCCAGCAGCCCCACAGGGAACAAGGCAGATACGCAGTATTTT.

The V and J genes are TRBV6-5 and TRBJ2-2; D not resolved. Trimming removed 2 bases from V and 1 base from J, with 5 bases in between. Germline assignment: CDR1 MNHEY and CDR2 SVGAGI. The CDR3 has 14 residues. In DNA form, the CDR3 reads TGTGCCAGCAGTTACACGGGGAACACCGGGGAGCTGTTTTTT. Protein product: CASSYTGNTGELFF.

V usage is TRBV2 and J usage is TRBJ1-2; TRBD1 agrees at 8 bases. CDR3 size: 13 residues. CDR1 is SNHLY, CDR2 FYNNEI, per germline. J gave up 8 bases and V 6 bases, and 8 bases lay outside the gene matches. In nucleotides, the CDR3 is TGTGCCAGCAGCGGGGACAGGACGGGCGGCTACACCTTC. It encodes CASSGDRTGGYTF. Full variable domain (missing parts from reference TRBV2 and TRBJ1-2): EPEVTQTPSHQVTQMGQEVILRCVPISNHLYFYWYRQILGQKVEFLVSFYNNEISEKSEIFDDQFSVERPDGSNFTLKIRSTKLEDSAMYFCASSGDRTGGYTFGSGTRLTVV.

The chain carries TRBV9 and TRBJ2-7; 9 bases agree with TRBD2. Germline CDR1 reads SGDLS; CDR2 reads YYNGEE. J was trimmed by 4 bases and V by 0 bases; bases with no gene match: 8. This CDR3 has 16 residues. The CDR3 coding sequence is TGTGCCAGCAGCGTAGCGGGACTAGCCCCAGGTTACGAGCAGTACTTC. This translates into CASSVAGLAPGYEQYF.

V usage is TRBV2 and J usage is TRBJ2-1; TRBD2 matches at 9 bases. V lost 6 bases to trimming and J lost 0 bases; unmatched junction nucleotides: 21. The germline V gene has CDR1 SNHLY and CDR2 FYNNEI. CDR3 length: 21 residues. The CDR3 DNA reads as TGTGCCAGCAGCCCACGGGGGAGCGGGGGGCATATCTCGAGCTCCTACAATGAGCAGTTCTTC. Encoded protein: CASSPRGSGGHISSSYNEQFF. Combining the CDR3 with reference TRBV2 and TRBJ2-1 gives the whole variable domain EPEVTQTPSHQVTQMGQEVILRCVPISNHLYFYWYRQILGQKVEFLVSFYNNEISEKSEIFDDQFSVERPDGSNFTLKIRSTKLEDSAMYFCASSPRGSGGHISSSYNEQFFGPGTRLTVL.

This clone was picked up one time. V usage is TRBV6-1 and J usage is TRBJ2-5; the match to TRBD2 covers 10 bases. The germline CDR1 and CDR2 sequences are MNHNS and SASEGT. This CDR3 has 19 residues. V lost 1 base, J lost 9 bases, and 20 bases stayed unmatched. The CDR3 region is CASSEVLGDASGGLGAQYF. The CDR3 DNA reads TGTGCCAGCAGTGAAGTATTGGGGGACGCTAGCGGGGGCCTTGGGGCCCAGTACTTC.

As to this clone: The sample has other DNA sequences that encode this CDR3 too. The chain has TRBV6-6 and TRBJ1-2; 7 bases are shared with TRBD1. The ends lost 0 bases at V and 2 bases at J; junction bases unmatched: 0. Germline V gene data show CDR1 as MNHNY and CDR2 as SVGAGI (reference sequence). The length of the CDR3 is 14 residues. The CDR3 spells CASSYSTGNYGYTF. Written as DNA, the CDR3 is TGTGCCAGCAGTTACTCGACAGGGAACTATGGCTACACCTTC.

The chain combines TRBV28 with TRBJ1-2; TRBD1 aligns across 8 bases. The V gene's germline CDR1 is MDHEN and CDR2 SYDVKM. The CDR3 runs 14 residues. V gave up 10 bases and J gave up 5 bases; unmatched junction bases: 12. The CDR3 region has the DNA TGTGCCACCTTGGGGACAGGCAAGGATTATGGCTACACCTTC. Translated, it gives CATLGTGKDYGYTF.

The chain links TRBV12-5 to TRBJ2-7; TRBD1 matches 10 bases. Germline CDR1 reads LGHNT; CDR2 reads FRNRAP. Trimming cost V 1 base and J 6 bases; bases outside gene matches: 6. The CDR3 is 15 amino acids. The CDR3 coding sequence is TGTGCTAGTGGTTTGGGACAGGGGGCCCCTCGCGAGCAGTACTTC. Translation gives CASGLGQGAPREQYF.

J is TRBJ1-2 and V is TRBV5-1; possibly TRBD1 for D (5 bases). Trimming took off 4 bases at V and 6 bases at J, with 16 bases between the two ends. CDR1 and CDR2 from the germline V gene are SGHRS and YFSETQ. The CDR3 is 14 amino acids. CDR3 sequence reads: CASSRDGGRHGYTF. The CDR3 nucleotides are TGCGCCAGCAGCCGGGACGGGGGAAGGCATGGCTACACCTTC.

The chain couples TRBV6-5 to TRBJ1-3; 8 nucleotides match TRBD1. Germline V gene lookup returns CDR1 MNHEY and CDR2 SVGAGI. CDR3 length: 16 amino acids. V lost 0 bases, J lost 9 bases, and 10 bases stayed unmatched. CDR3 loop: CASSYSRPTGGSTIYF. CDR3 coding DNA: TGTGCCAGCAGTTACTCGAGACCAACAGGGGGTAGCACCATATATTTT.

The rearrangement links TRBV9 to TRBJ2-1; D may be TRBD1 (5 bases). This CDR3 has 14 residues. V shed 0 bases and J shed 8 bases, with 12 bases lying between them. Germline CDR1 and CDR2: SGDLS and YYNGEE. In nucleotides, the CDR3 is TGTGCCAGCAGCGTAGAAGAAGGGGCATATGAGCAGTTCTTC. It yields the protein CASSVEEGAYEQFF. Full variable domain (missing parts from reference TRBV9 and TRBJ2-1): DSGVTQTPKHLITATGQRVTLRCSPRSGDLSVYWYQQSLDQGLQFLIQYYNGEERAKGNILERFSAQQFPDLHSELNLSSLELGDSALYFCASSVEEGAYEQFFGPGTRLTVL.